Only one count was recorded for the clone carrying this T cell receptor beta chain. Its antigen is unidentified. Isolation of CD4+ naive, central memory, regulatory and stem cell-like memory cells was achieved by sorting via CD45RO/CCR7/CD25/CD127/CD95/CD27. Purity (above 95%) was reached by all sorted populations. This sample is part of a study of beta chain features in type 1 diabetes. Regarding the study as a whole: With patients and controls alike, PCR might favor shorter templates to an equal degree.

Between the trimmed V and J ends, which lost 5 bases and 5 bases, there was a span of 13 bases. CDR3 size: 14 residues. Germline CDR1 and CDR2: SEHNR and FQNEAQ (reference sequence). The study reverse transcribed the entire isolated RNA, so it sequenced expressed TCRB transcripts. TCRdb's copy holds only in-frame clones and misses some; the assay was immunoSEQ multiplex PCR. The table shows 850,000 to 900,000 clones, with roughly 15% occurring only once. What was sequenced was naive CD4+ T cells from blood. The clonotype was recovered from a woman in her late teens or twenties in good health. The V gene is TRBV7-9, the J gene TRBJ1-5, with D perhaps matching TRBD1 (6 bases). The CDR3 region has the DNA TGTGCCAGCAGCCAAGATCACAGGGATCAGCCCCAGCATTTT. It yields the protein CASSQDHRDQPQHF.